This TCR beta chain was profiled in a study of T-cell reconstitution after alpha-beta-depleted transplantation in children. Study observations and caveats: Several hundred graft clones that had expanded were reportedly the source of alpha-beta T cells about two months after transplant. TCRbeta diversity was high at day 60 in some patients (a result of surviving recipient T cells and thymic progenitors). T-cell counts and diversity were attributed mostly to newly produced T cells one year after transplant.

J lost 5 bases, V lost 6 bases, and 7 bases had no gene match. Germline CDR1 is DFQATT and CDR2 is SNEGSKA (reference sequence). CDR3 length: 14 amino acids. A library of TCRbeta sequences, prepared with unique molecular identifiers, was generated. One entry per CDR3 protein results from TCRdb running MiXCR on the PCR reads. The table lists around 200,000 distinct CDR3 sequences, 8.4% of them singletons, with under 40% in the top ten. In this sample, this clonotype turned up many times. Its antigen is still unknown. This sequence joins TRBV20-1 and TRBJ1-3; 10 positions match TRBD1. The sequence was collected from a male patient between 2 and 10 years old who had a stem cell transplant for acute myeloid leukemia, so the T cells may come from the graft donor. The sample consisted of PBMCs, mostly from graft donor cells, taken 360 days after TCRalphabeta/CD19-depleted stem cell transplant. CDR3 residues: CSALPGQGRNTIYF. For the CDR3, the DNA is TGCAGTGCCCTTCCGGGACAGGGGCGAAACACCATATATTTT.